This section outlines one T cell receptor (beta chain) sequence together with its context. As yet, its antigen is unknown. These data belong to a study of cytomegalovirus exposure and HLA in healthy donors. Overall study results and limits: Immune exposure information comprised only CMV serostatus. Productive rates of about 87% or about 30% were seen for most TCR beta V segments in an earlier analysis. According to a later analysis, donors in an Asian-associated ancestry cluster reportedly had fewer N-insertions than the roughly 720-donor mean.

Trimming took 7 bases from V and 7 from J; bases not matched to a gene: 11. Germline CDR1 reads LNHDA; CDR2 reads SQIVND (reference sequence). The CDR3 runs 15 residues. Use of 60 Vbeta and 13 Jbeta primers characterized the PCR. TCRdb's table, derived via immunoSEQ multiplex PCR, lists solely in-frame clones and lacks some. Of about 120,000 clones in the sample, over 75% were seen once. The sequencing sample was made of PBMCs. The rearrangement uses TRBV19 and TRBJ2-1, with 9 bases fitting TRBD2. This TCR was sampled from a man aged 18-30 years in good health and CMV-seropositive. The CDR3 sequence is CASTNLAGGRNEQFF. For the CDR3, the DNA is TGTGCCAGTACCAACCTGGCGGGGGGGCGGAATGAGCAGTTCTTC.